This passage covers 15 T cell receptor beta chains from one sample sequenced in a study of T cell responses to AZD1222 COVID-19 vaccine. The repertoire was sequenced with immunoSEQ multiplex PCR; TCRdb's copy has only in-frame clones and lacks some. The sample includes 85,000 to 100,000 clones, 85% to 90% of them seen just once. The specimen was peripheral blood, collected 28 days after the second AZD1222 dose. The receptors derive from an adult who received the AZD1222 COVID-19 vaccine.

The V and J genes are TRBV5-1 and TRBJ1-2, with a possible D match to TRBD1 (6 bases). This CDR3 has 16 amino acids. Germline V lookup: CDR1 SGHRS, CDR2 YFSETQ. The germline V and J ends were trimmed by 0 bases and 5 bases, with 17 bases remaining between them. The CDR3 spells CASSLGPGAYIYGYTF. The CDR3, as DNA: TGCGCCAGCAGCTTGGGTCCGGGGGCTTATATATATGGCTACACCTTC.

V gene TRBV2 combines with J gene TRBJ1-4; possibly TRBD1 for D (5 bases). Trimming removed 5 bases from V and 1 base from J, with 8 bases in between. The CDR3 covers 14 residues. The germline gives CDR1 SNHLY, CDR2 FYNNEI. The CDR3 bases are TGTGCCAGCAGTCCGGGGGAAACTAATGAAAAACTGTTTTTT. It yields the protein CASSPGETNEKLFF.

The chain has TRBV5-4 and TRBJ2-2; 9 positions agree with TRBD1. J was trimmed by 6 bases and V by 0 bases; bases with no gene match: 3. Germline-derived CDR1 and CDR2 are SGHNT and YYREEE (reference sequence). The CDR3 spans 15 residues. CDR3 sequence: CASSLGTGVPGELFF. CDR3 DNA: TGTGCCAGCAGCTTGGGGACAGGGGTCCCCGGGGAGCTGTTTTTT.

This clone was counted a single time. The chain employs TRBV4-1 and TRBJ2-7, with D perhaps given as TRBD1 or TRBD2 (5 bases each). The germline V and J ends were trimmed by 0 bases and 2 bases, with 14 bases remaining between them. CDR3 length equals 16 residues. The germline gives CDR1 MGHRA, CDR2 YSYEKL. CDR3 residues: CASSQDRGAGTYEQYF. The CDR3 DNA reads TGCGCCAGCAGCCAAGATAGGGGTGCGGGCACCTACGAGCAGTACTTC.

The rearrangement uses TRBV5-1 and TRBJ2-7; D may match TRBD1 or TRBD2 (5 bases each). The CDR3 consists of 12 residues. The germline V gene encodes CDR1 SGHRS and CDR2 YFSETQ. The V gene lost 7 bases and the J gene lost 3 bases, with 11 bases spanning the gap. CDR3 bases: TGCGCCAGCGGGACGGACAACTACGAGCAGTACTTC. Its translation is CASGTDNYEQYF.

This sequence joins TRBV10-3 and TRBJ2-4, with a weak D call TRBD1 (7 bases). The germline gives CDR1 ENHRY, CDR2 SYGVKD. The CDR3 is made up of 16 amino acids. Trimming cost V 11 bases and J 4 bases, with 24 bases left between them. CDR3 protein: CAPRGAGQIRKNIQYF. The CDR3 nucleotides read TGTGCCCCGAGGGGTGCGGGACAGATTAGGAAAAACATTCAGTACTTC.

The CDR3 bases are TGTGCCAGCAGCTTGGGGACTAGCGGACAAGAGACCCAGTACTTC. Its translation is CASSLGTSGQETQYF. The chain uses TRBV7-9 and TRBJ2-5, with 11 bases fitting TRBD2. V lost 3 bases and J lost 2; bases outside the gene matches: 2. CDR1 and CDR2 from the germline V gene are SEHNR and FQNEAQ (reference sequence). The CDR3 covers 15 residues.

This sequence joins TRBV10-3 and TRBJ1-6; 7 nucleotides line up with TRBD1. The germline V gene encodes CDR1 ENHRY and CDR2 SYGVKD. V lost 4 bases, J lost 7 bases, and 7 bases stayed unmatched. The CDR3 length is 15 residues. CDR3 amino acids: CAISGQGATNSPLHF. The CDR3 DNA reads TGTGCCATCAGTGGACAGGGCGCGACAAATTCACCCCTCCACTTT.

The chain links TRBV7-8 to TRBJ2-2; weak D call: TRBD2 (7 bases). Germline V gene data show CDR1 as SGHVS and CDR2 as FQNEAQ. There are 17 residues in the CDR3. Trimming removed 1 base at V and 4 bases at J, with 16 bases between. CDR3 sequence: CASSLVFGGLGTGELFF. The CDR3 DNA follows: TGTGCCAGCAGCTTAGTTTTCGGGGGGCTGGGCACCGGGGAGCTGTTTTTT. Complete variable domain (other parts from reference TRBV7-8 and TRBJ2-2): GAGVSQSPRYKVAKRGQDVALRCDPISGHVSLFWYQQALGQGPEFLTYFQNEAQLDKSGLPSDRFFAERPEGSVSTLKIQRTQQEDSAVYLCASSLVFGGLGTGELFFGEGSRLTVL.

CDR3 protein: CASSQEVRGSSYNEQFF. The CDR3 nucleotides read TGTGCCAGCAGCCAAGAAGTACGGGGTAGCTCCTACAATGAGCAGTTCTTC. The rearrangement uses TRBV3-1 (or the pseudogene TRBV3-2) and TRBJ2-1; TRBD2 is a possible D gene (5 bases). Germline-derived CDR1 and CDR2 are LGHDT and YNNKEL (reference sequence). Trimming cost V 0 bases and J 0 bases, with 12 bases left between them. The length of the CDR3 is 17 residues.

The chain employs TRBV18 and TRBJ1-1, with D possibly matching TRBD1 (5 bases). Germline values: CDR1 KGHSH, CDR2 LQKENI. The CDR3 loop spans 13 amino acids. Trimming took off 2 bases at V and 7 bases at J, with 11 bases between the two ends. CDR3 coding DNA: TGTGCCAGCTCACCAGGGGGAGCATTTGAAGCTTTCTTT. Its protein product is CASSPGGAFEAFF.

The V and J genes are TRBV7-3 and TRBJ1-2; D is perhaps TRBD1 (6 bases). The V gene's germline CDR1 is SGHTA and CDR2 FQGTGA. Trimming took 5 bases from V and 8 from J, leaving 15 bases between them. This CDR3 region has 13 residues. For the CDR3, the DNA is TGTGCCAGCAGCGGATACAGGGTAGAAGGCTACACCTTC. Protein sequence: CASSGYRVEGYTF.

V is TRBV5-6 and J is TRBJ1-3; D possibly corresponds to TRBD1 (5 bases). With 1 base removed from V and 4 bases from J, the gap between germline ends came to 12 bases. Germline V lookup: CDR1 SGHDT, CDR2 YYEEEE. The CDR3 totals 15 residues. The CDR3 DNA sequence: TGTGCCAGCAGCTTGTACGCAGGGACGGGAAACACCATATATTTT. Translated, it gives CASSLYAGTGNTIYF.

The CDR3 sequence: CATSGQEAGELFF. In DNA form, the CDR3 reads TGTGCCACGAGCGGACAGGAGGCCGGGGAGCTGTTTTTT. This chain links TRBV7-8 with TRBJ2-2, with 7 bases identical to TRBD1. V trimming: 10 bases; J trimming: 6 bases; junction bases outside the gene matches: 8. Per the germline V gene, CDR1 is SGHVS and CDR2 is FQNEAQ. This CDR3 has 13 residues. Together with reference TRBV7-8 and TRBJ2-2, the CDR3 gives the full variable domain: GAGVSQSPRYKVAKRGQDVALRCDPISGHVSLFWYQQALGQGPEFLTYFQNEAQLDKSGLPSDRFFAERPEGSVSTLKIQRTQQEDSAVYLCATSGQEAGELFFGEGSRLTVL.

The rearrangement joins TRBV7-9 to TRBJ2-7; a possible D gene is TRBD2 (6 bases). The germline V gene encodes CDR1 SEHNR and CDR2 FQNEAQ (reference sequence). V gave up 8 bases and J gave up 5 bases, with 13 bases separating them. The CDR3 extends over 12 amino acids. The DNA of the CDR3 is TGTGCCAGCGGTTTTGGAGGGAACGAGCAGTACTTC. Its translation: CASGFGGNEQYF.